Here is one T cell receptor (beta chain) with its context. The record originates from a study of shared clonotypes between healthy human individuals. The repertoire was sequenced with immunoSEQ multiplex PCR; TCRdb's copy has only in-frame clones and lacks some. The sample yields over 2 million clones, roughly 94% seen once. The origin of this receptor is a man aged 18 to 30 in good health. The sample consisted of naive CD4+ T cells sorted from blood. Subset in this sample: CD45RA+ positively selected.

In nucleotides, the CDR3 is TGTGCCAGCAGCACCGGACAGGGAGGCAATTCACCCCTCCACTTT. The encoded protein is CASSTGQGGNSPLHF. The chain is built from TRBV6-5 and TRBJ1-6; 8 positions match TRBD1. Germline V gene sequence: CDR1 MNHEY, CDR2 SVGAGI. V gave up 6 bases and J gave up 7 bases; unmatched junction bases: 8. The length of the CDR3 is 15 residues.